A selection of T cell receptor beta chains follows, all from one sample in a study of molecular identifiers for immune sequencing clone quantification. TCRdb independently ran MiXCR on the PCR reads; one entry per CDR3 protein. The sample gives some 650,000 distinct CDR3 sequences, around 20% of which show up once; 0.85% to 0.9% is in the top ten. Material for sequencing was naive CD8+ T cells from blood, with Jurkat cell RNA spiked in. These receptors all stem from a human donor in good health. Some libraries in this study had Jurkat cell RNA spiked in. CDR3s include the opening cysteine and the closing phenylalanine or tryptophan. The order of the fields is V gene, J gene, clone size, D gene, CDR3 protein, CDR3 DNA. D genes are given only for firm matches. Clone size appears in some rows only: once, few, many, or a class for an expanded clone.

>TRBV12-3/TRBV12-4|TRBJ2-1|NA|NA
CASSPPDRAYNEQFF
TGTGCCAGCAGTCCCCCGGACAGAGCTTACAATGAGCAGTTCTTC
>TRBV6-2/TRBV6-3|TRBJ1-2|many|NA
CASSYLGHQLDGYTF
TGTGCCAGCAGTTACCTGGGACACCAGTTAGATGGCTACACCTTC
>TRBV5-1|TRBJ2-5|many|TRBD2
CASSLMSGRLQETQYF
TGCGCCAGCAGCTTGATGAGCGGGAGACTCCAAGAGACCCAGTACTTC
>TRBV30|TRBJ2-1|many|TRBD2
CAWSTRLANEQFF
TGTGCCTGGAGTACACGACTAGCGAATGAGCAGTTCTTC
>TRBV28|TRBJ2-1|many|TRBD2
CASSATSASRGEQFF
TGTGCCAGCAGTGCTACTAGCGCTAGTCGGGGTGAGCAGTTCTTC
>TRBV20-1|TRBJ1-1|NA|NA
CCAKGTLNTEAFF
TGCTGTGCTAAAGGGACATTGAACACTGAAGCTTTCTTT
>TRBV7-9|TRBJ2-3|many|NA
CASRSISTDTQYF
TGTGCCAGCAGATCCATAAGCACAGATACGCAGTATTTT
>TRBV6-2/TRBV6-3|TRBJ1-2|NA|NA
CATEASGYTF
TGTGCCACCGAAGCTTCCGGCTACACCTTC
>TRBV24-1|TRBJ1-1|many|NA
CATSDATGGPEAFF
TGTGCCACCAGTGATGCGACAGGCGGGCCTGAAGCTTTCTTT
>TRBV20-1|TRBJ2-7|many|TRBD2
CSARPYSGSSYEQYF
TGCAGTGCTAGACCCTATAGCGGGAGTTCCTACGAGCAGTACTTC
>TRBV20-1|TRBJ2-7|few|NA
CSARGGSTSSYEQYF
TGCAGTGCTAGAGGTGGCAGCACCAGCTCCTACGAGCAGTACTTC
>TRBV20-1|TRBJ2-7|NA|NA
CGARGGLAVSYEQYF
TGCGGTGCTAGGGGGGGGCTAGCGGTATCCTACGAGCAGTACTTC
>TRBV6-2/TRBV6-3|TRBJ2-1|few|NA
CASSYGGSEQFF
TGTGCCAGCAGTTACGGGGGTTCAGAGCAGTTCTTC
>TRBV7-9|TRBJ2-7|NA|TRBD2
CASSSRDYPALSYEQYF
TGTGCCAGCAGCTCCCGGGACTACCCGGCCCTCTCCTACGAGCAGTACTTC
>TRBV6-5|TRBJ2-5|many|NA
CASSYSEGHETQYF
TGTGCCAGCAGTTACTCTGAAGGGCACGAGACCCAGTACTTC